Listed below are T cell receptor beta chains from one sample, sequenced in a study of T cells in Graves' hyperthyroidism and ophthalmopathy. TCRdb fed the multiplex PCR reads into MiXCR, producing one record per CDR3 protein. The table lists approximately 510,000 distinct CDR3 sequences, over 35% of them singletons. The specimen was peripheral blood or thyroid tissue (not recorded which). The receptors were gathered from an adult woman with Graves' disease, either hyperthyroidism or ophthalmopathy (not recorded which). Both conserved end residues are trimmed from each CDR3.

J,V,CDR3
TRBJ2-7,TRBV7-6,ASSLALRRGRSSYEQY
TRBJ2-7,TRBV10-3,ATLPTSGSSYEQY
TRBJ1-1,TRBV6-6,ASSYSDRTSPGTEAF
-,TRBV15,ATSRGRDRGRNEQF
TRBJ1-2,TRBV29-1,SVEGVAGYGYT
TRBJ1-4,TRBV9,ASSKVGNTQNEKLF
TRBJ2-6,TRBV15,ATSRTTGGGGANVLT
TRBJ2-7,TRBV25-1,ASSEYRSEQY
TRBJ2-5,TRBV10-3,AISNNRGQETQY
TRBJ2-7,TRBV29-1,SVNSGLAYEQY
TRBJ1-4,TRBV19,VSKVQGADEKLF
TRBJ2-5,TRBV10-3,AISARETQY
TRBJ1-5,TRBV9,ASSVDGINQPQH
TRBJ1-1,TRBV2,ASSEQTNTEAF
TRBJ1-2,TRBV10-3,AISGGRDRVLGGYT
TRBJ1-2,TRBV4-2,ASSQDPGRDYGYT
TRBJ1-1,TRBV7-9,ASSSQINTEAF
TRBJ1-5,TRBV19,ASSTGTGGVLSNQPQH
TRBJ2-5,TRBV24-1,ATSALTTQY
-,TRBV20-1,SATGGPNQPQH
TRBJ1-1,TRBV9,ASSVAGSTEAF
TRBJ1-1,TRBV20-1,SARVREADEAF
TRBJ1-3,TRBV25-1,ASSARSDGGSSGNTIY
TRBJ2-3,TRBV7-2,ASSSGTDTQY
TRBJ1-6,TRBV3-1,ASSQGSSSYNSPLH
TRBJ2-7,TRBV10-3,AISQASGYEQY
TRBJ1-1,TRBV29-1,SVEITANTEAF
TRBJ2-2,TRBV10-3,AISERGLGTGELF
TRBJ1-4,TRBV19,ASSMVSRQGFEKLF
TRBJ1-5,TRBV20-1,SARDRDSYSNQPQH
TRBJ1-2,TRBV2,ASRDKQLLGYGYT
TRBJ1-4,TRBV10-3,AWSLGGRATNEKLF
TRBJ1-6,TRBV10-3,ANRGGAGNSPLH
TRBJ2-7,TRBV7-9,ASRPGPGGDEQY
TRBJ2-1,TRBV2,ASSRLAGGFNEQF
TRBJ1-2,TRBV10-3,AISAYRGYGYT
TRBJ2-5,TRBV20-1,SASSAGGGETQY
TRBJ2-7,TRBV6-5,ASSYEGPPGYEQY
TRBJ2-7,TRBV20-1,SAAQRGRSYEQY
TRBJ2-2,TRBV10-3,AISARETNTGELF
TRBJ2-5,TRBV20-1,SARRPGAETQY
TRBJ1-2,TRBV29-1,SVGDVGVGYT
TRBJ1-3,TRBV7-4,ASSLGTARGNTIY
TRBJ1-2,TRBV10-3,AISVGTNYGYT